This section outlines one T cell receptor (beta chain) sequence together with its context. Libraries were prepared by immunoSEQ multiplex PCR; TCRdb keeps only in-frame clonotypes and omits some of them. The data contain 250,000 to 350,000 clones, approximately 86% of them singletons. The sample comes from a study of blood T cell repertoires in COVID-19. Trimming at V came to 6 bases and at J to 6 bases, leaving 7 bases not matched to a gene. The germline CDR1 and CDR2 sequences are SGDLS and YYNGEE. This CDR3 has 13 residues. This receptor was identified in a woman aged 50 to 60 who had recovered from COVID-19. Sequencing was performed on peripheral blood. The V and J genes are TRBV9 and TRBJ1-2; TRBD1 matches 8 bases. The CDR3 sequence: CASKNRGGDGYTF. The CDR3 nucleotides read TGTGCCAGCAAAAACAGGGGGGGTGATGGCTACACCTTC. The whole variable domain, filled in from reference TRBV9 and TRBJ1-2, reads DSGVTQTPKHLITATGQRVTLRCSPRSGDLSVYWYQQSLDQGLQFLIQYYNGEERAKGNILERFSAQQFPDLHSELNLSSLELGDSALYFCASKNRGGDGYTFGSGTRLTVV.